In its sample, the clone carrying this T cell receptor beta chain was seen a few times. The data were taken from a study of T cells in Graves' hyperthyroidism and ophthalmopathy. Amplified TCR beta CDR3 regions derived from RNA transcripts. Primed by the HTBI set, a first-round RT-PCR was run on the TCR CDR3. TCRdb reprocessed the multiplex PCR reads with MiXCR, giving one entry per CDR3 protein. The sample has about 290,000 distinct CDR3 sequences; approximately 18% are singletons. Trimming at V came to 1 base and at J to 2 bases, leaving 3 bases not matched to a gene. Germline V gene sequence: CDR1 PRHDT, CDR2 FYEKMQ (reference sequence). There are 16 residues in the CDR3.

Sequenced input: blood. The chain joins TRBV13 to TRBJ2-1, with 9 bases that match TRBD2. This receptor was identified in a man aged 50 to 60 with Graves' ophthalmopathy. The CDR3 loop is CASSLEAGGPYNEQFF. The CDR3 nucleotides are TGTGCCAGCAGCTTAGAAGCGGGAGGCCCCTACAATGAGCAGTTCTTC.